The sequence of this T cell receptor (beta chain) was determined in a study of stem cell transplantation in POMP-related autoinflammatory disease. General study findings and limits: A trend toward lower repertoire diversity and greater clonality appeared in every analyzed T-cell subset of PRAID patients. Unique TRB V-J gene pairings were limited in number in patients with PRAID.

V lost 6 bases, J lost 2 bases, and 9 bases stayed unmatched. This CDR3 is built from 15 residues. Germline values: CDR1 ENHRY, CDR2 SYGVKD. Concerning this clone: As yet, its antigen is unknown.

Sequenced by immunoSEQ multiplex PCR; TCRdb stores in-frame clones only, minus some. The sample includes some 11,000 clones, around 84% of them seen just once. This clonotype was obtained from a human donor with POMP-related autoinflammation and immune dysregulation (PRAID). The chain joins TRBV10-3 to TRBJ2-7; 8 nucleotides line up with TRBD2. The source was CD8+ T cells from PBMCs, collected before stem cell transplantation. CDR3 nucleotide sequence: TGTGCCATCAGCCCCGGACTAGCTCAGACCTACGAGCAGTACTTC. This sequence encodes CAISPGLAQTYEQYF.